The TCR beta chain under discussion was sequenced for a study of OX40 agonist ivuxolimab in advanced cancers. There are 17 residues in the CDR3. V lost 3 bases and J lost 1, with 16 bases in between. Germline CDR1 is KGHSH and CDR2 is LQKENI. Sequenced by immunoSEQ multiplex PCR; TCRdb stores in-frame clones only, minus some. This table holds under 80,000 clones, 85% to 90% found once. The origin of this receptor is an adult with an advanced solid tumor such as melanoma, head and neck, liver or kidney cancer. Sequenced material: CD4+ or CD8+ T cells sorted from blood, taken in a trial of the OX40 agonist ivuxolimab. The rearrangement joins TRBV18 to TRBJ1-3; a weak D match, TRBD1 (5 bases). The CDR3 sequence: CASSPDRAGGSGNTIYF. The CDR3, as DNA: TGTGCCAGCTCACCGGACCGGGCCGGGGGGTCTGGAAACACCATATATTTT.